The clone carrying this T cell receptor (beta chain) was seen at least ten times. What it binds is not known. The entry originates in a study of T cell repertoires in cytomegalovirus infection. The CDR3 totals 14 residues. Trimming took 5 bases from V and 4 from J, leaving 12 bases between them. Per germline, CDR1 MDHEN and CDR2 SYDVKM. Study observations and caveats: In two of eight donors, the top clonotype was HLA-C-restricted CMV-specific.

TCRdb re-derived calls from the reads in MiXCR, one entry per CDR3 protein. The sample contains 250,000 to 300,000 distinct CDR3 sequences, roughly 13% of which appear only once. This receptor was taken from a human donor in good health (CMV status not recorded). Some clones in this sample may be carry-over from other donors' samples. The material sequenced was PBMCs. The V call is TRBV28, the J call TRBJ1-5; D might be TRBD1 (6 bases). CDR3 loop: CASSTTGWNQPQHF. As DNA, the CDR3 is TGTGCCAGCAGTACGACAGGATGGAATCAGCCCCAGCATTTT.